This TCR beta chain was retrieved from a study of T cells in narcolepsy. Whole-study context: Enrolled donors included narcolepsy type 1 or type 2 patients and healthy controls. Findings and caveats of the study: Autoreactive HCRT-specific and TRIB2-specific clonotypes were marked in same-patient CSF-versus-blood CD4+ comparisons. Autoreactive clonotypes reportedly recurred in blood of same and different patients, not controls.

This clone showed up just a few times. The antigen remains undetermined. The CDR3 is 12 amino acids. V was shortened by 2 bases and J by 7 bases, with 6 bases between the two germline ends. CDR1 SGHTA and CDR2 FQGTGA come from the germline V gene. Clones were read by immunoSEQ multiplex PCR, and TCRdb kept only the in-frame ones, dropping some. Of 2,600 or so clones detected, under 30% appear once; the ten largest clones hold 15% to 20%. The sample taken for sequencing was cultured CD4+ T cells from cerebrospinal fluid. The receptor was isolated from a human donor with narcolepsy. The chain links TRBV7-3 to TRBJ2-1; D is uncertain. CDR3 DNA sequence: TGTGCCAGCAGCTTAGTGGAGAATGAGCAGTTCTTC. Translation: CASSLVENEQFF.